Presented here are 3 T cell receptor beta chains from one specimen sequenced in a study of siplizumab effects on memory and regulatory T cells. Sequencing used immunoSEQ multiplex PCR; TCRdb keeps in-frame clones, though not all of them. The sample holds about 99,000 clones, 93% seen once. Sequenced input: Tregs sorted from blood. Receptors originate from a human donor in good health.

The J gene is TRBJ2-2, the V gene TRBV11-2, with 8 bases identical to TRBD2. Trimming cost V 1 base and J 7 bases; bases outside gene matches: 8. Germline loops: CDR1 SGHAT, CDR2 FQNNGV. CDR3 length: 16 residues. CDR3 sequence: CASSLVSGGPVGELFF. The CDR3 bases are TGTGCCAGCAGCTTAGTCTCGGGGGGGCCCGTCGGGGAGCTGTTTTTT. The full variable domain, its missing parts supplied by reference TRBV11-2 and TRBJ2-2, is EAGVAQSPRYKIIEKRQSVAFWCNPISGHATLYWYQQILGQGPKLLIQFQNNGVVDDSQLPKDRFSAERLKGVDSTLKIQPAKLEDSAVYLCASSLVSGGPVGELFFGEGSRLTVL.

The gene calls are TRBV6-5 and TRBJ2-1; D is perhaps TRBD1 or TRBD2 (5 bases each). V lost 8 bases and J 7 bases, leaving 21 bases between the germline ends. In germline, CDR1 is MNHEY, CDR2 SVGAGI. This CDR3 comprises 15 residues. The CDR3 sequence is CASLERDPRWNEQFF. The DNA for the CDR3 is TGTGCCAGCCTTGAACGGGACCCCCGCTGGAATGAGCAGTTCTTC.

This clone was seen a single time. The chain links TRBV20-1 to TRBJ1-3; no clear D gene. CDR1 is DFQATT, CDR2 SNEGSKA, per germline (reference sequence). The V and J ends lost 6 bases and 3 bases respectively, with 6 bases between them. CDR3 length: 11 amino acids. CDR3 amino acids: CSAVIGNTIYF. CDR3 in DNA: TGCAGTGCCGTAATTGGAAACACCATATATTTT.